This T cell receptor beta chain was retrieved from a study of T cell responses to AZD1222 COVID-19 vaccine. Findings and limits, study-wide: Among those given AZD1222, only six were seropositive at baseline.

Assay used: immunoSEQ multiplex PCR; TCRdb lists only in-frame clones, some missing. The repertoire holds 250,000 or so clones, approximately 93% seen once, with 0.55% in the top ten. The CDR3 extends over 14 amino acids. The V gene lost 2 bases and the J gene lost 1 base, with 6 bases spanning the gap. CDR1 and CDR2 (germline): SGHTA, FQGNSA. In the case of this clone: Antigen: not known.

The V call is TRBV7-2, the J call TRBJ1-5; D is unclear. The sample consisted of peripheral blood, taken on day 0 of AZD1222 vaccination. The source is an adult in good health. The CDR3 sequence: CASSLLGSNQPQHF. The CDR3 bases are TGTGCCAGCAGCTTACTGGGAAGCAATCAGCCCCAGCATTTT.